Presented here are 11 T cell receptor beta chains from one specimen sequenced in a study of blood T cell repertoires in COVID-19. Repertoires were generated with immunoSEQ multiplex PCR, while TCRdb's copy carries only in-frame clones and drops some. The sample holds some 390,000 clones, more than 70% seen once. The sample comprised peripheral blood. The receptors here all came from a woman aged 55-69 years with COVID-19, enrolled during active disease.

This clone was counted a single time. Other DNA sequences within the sample encode an identical CDR3. The gene calls are TRBV5-4 and TRBJ2-3; TRBD2 might be the D (6 bases). CDR3 length equals 13 residues. V gave up 0 bases and J gave up 4 bases, with 6 bases separating them. Germline V CDR1 and CDR2: SGHNT, YYREEE (reference sequence). Here the CDR3 reads CASSLAGADTQYF. The CDR3 nucleotides are TGTGCCAGCAGCTTGGCGGGGGCAGATACGCAGTATTTT.

The chain employs TRBV6-6 and TRBJ1-1; 8 bases fit TRBD1. The CDR3 covers 15 residues. The junction had 6 bases not matched to a gene; V was cut back by 2 bases and J by 4 bases. Germline values: CDR1 MNHNY, CDR2 SVGAGI (reference sequence). The CDR3 spells CASSYPTGVRTEAFF. In DNA form, the CDR3 reads TGTGCCAGCAGTTACCCGACAGGGGTGCGCACTGAAGCTTTCTTT.

This clone was seen only a few times. The chain recombines TRBV7-3 with TRBJ1-1; D is perhaps TRBD1 (5 bases). The CDR3 length is 14 residues. Per the germline V gene, CDR1 is SGHTA and CDR2 is FQGTGA. Trimming stripped 2 bases from V and 4 bases from J, with 11 bases between. The CDR3 sequence is CASSLGRQGTEAFF. CDR3 coding DNA: TGTGCCAGCAGCTTAGGCCGGCAGGGCACTGAAGCTTTCTTT.

This clone has a count of ten or more. The rearrangement joins TRBV6-5 to TRBJ1-5; tentative D call: TRBD1 (6 bases). V lost 2 bases and J lost 2, with 13 bases in between. The CDR3 spans 16 residues. Germline V gene sequence: CDR1 MNHEY, CDR2 SVGAGI. The CDR3 protein is CASSYPRDTGNQPQHF. For the CDR3, the DNA is TGTGCCAGCAGTTACCCGAGGGACACGGGCAATCAGCCCCAGCATTTT.

This chain links TRBV27 with TRBJ2-2; 8 nucleotides line up with TRBD2. V dropped 4 bases and J dropped 3; count of bases not matched to a gene: 4. Germline loops: CDR1 MNHEY, CDR2 SMNVEV (reference sequence). The CDR3 covers 15 residues. The CDR3 nucleotides are TGTGCCAGCAGTTACCGGACTAGCTACACCGGGGAGCTGTTTTTT. Its translation is CASSYRTSYTGELFF.

The V call is TRBV4-1, the J call TRBJ2-7, with D tentatively TRBD1 (6 bases). This CDR3 spans 13 amino acids. In germline, CDR1 is MGHRA, CDR2 YSYEKL. Deletions cut 3 bases from V and 2 bases from J, with 8 bases between. In DNA form, the CDR3 reads TGCGCCAGCAGCCAGGCAGGGGCCTACGAGCAGTACTTC. Amino acid sequence: CASSQAGAYEQYF.

J is TRBJ2-5 and V is TRBV29-1; TRBD1 might be the D (5 bases). CDR1 and CDR2 from the germline V gene are SQVTM and ANQGSEA. Trimming took 6 bases from V and 4 from J, leaving 15 bases between them. There are 13 residues in the CDR3. CDR3 DNA: TGCAGCGTGGACACAGGAGCTACAGAGACCCAGTACTTC. Its protein product is CSVDTGATETQYF.

The chain employs TRBV3-1 (or the pseudogene TRBV3-2) and TRBJ1-2; D ambiguous. In germline, CDR1 is LGHDT, CDR2 YNNKEL (reference sequence). Trimming removed 2 bases from V and 2 bases from J, with 6 bases in between. The CDR3 covers 13 residues. The CDR3 reads CASSQMSNYGYTF. CDR3 nucleotides: TGTGCCAGCAGCCAAATGTCGAACTATGGCTACACCTTC.

The table lists this clone with a few counts. The chain combines TRBV27 with TRBJ1-5; TRBD1 matches 7 bases. This CDR3 region has 16 residues. After removal of 2 bases from V and 3 bases from J, the junction contained 7 bases not matched to a gene. The germline gives CDR1 MNHEY, CDR2 SMNVEV (reference sequence). The CDR3 nucleotides are TGTGCCAGCAGTTTAATCAGTGGGACAGTCAATCAGCCCCAGCATTTT. Protein: CASSLISGTVNQPQHF.

The chain employs TRBV28 and TRBJ1-5; maybe TRBD1 (6 bases). CDR1 and CDR2 from the germline V gene are MDHEN and SYDVKM. The V end was cut by 5 bases, the J end by 4 bases, with 12 bases between. This CDR3 is built from 14 residues. CDR3 sequence: CASSPRDTNQPQHF. Written as DNA, the CDR3 is TGTGCCAGCAGTCCCCGGGACACTAATCAGCCCCAGCATTTT.

The rearrangement joins TRBV10-3 to TRBJ2-2; 7 nucleotides agree with TRBD2. J gave up 6 bases and V 0 bases, and 1 base lay outside the gene matches. The length of the CDR3 is 14 residues. Germline CDR1 ENHRY, CDR2 SYGVKD. The CDR3 nucleotides are TGTGCCATCAGTGAGTCGACTAGCCCCGGGGAGCTGTTTTTT. Residues: CAISESTSPGELFF.